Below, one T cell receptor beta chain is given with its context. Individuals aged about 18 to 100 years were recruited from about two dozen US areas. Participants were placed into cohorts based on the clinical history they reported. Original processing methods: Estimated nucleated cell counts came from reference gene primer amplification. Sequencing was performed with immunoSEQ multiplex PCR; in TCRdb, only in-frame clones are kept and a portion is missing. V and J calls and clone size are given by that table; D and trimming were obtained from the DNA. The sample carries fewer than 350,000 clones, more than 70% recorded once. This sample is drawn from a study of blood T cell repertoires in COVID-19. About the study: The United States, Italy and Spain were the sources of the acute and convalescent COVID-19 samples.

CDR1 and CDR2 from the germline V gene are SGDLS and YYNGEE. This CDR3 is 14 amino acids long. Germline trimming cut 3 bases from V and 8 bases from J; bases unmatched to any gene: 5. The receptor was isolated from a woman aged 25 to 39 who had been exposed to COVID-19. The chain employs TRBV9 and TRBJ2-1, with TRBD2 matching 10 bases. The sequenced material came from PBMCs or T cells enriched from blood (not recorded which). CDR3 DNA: TGTGCCAGCAGCGCACAGCGGGAGGGGTATGAGCAGTTCTTC. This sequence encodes CASSAQREGYEQFF.